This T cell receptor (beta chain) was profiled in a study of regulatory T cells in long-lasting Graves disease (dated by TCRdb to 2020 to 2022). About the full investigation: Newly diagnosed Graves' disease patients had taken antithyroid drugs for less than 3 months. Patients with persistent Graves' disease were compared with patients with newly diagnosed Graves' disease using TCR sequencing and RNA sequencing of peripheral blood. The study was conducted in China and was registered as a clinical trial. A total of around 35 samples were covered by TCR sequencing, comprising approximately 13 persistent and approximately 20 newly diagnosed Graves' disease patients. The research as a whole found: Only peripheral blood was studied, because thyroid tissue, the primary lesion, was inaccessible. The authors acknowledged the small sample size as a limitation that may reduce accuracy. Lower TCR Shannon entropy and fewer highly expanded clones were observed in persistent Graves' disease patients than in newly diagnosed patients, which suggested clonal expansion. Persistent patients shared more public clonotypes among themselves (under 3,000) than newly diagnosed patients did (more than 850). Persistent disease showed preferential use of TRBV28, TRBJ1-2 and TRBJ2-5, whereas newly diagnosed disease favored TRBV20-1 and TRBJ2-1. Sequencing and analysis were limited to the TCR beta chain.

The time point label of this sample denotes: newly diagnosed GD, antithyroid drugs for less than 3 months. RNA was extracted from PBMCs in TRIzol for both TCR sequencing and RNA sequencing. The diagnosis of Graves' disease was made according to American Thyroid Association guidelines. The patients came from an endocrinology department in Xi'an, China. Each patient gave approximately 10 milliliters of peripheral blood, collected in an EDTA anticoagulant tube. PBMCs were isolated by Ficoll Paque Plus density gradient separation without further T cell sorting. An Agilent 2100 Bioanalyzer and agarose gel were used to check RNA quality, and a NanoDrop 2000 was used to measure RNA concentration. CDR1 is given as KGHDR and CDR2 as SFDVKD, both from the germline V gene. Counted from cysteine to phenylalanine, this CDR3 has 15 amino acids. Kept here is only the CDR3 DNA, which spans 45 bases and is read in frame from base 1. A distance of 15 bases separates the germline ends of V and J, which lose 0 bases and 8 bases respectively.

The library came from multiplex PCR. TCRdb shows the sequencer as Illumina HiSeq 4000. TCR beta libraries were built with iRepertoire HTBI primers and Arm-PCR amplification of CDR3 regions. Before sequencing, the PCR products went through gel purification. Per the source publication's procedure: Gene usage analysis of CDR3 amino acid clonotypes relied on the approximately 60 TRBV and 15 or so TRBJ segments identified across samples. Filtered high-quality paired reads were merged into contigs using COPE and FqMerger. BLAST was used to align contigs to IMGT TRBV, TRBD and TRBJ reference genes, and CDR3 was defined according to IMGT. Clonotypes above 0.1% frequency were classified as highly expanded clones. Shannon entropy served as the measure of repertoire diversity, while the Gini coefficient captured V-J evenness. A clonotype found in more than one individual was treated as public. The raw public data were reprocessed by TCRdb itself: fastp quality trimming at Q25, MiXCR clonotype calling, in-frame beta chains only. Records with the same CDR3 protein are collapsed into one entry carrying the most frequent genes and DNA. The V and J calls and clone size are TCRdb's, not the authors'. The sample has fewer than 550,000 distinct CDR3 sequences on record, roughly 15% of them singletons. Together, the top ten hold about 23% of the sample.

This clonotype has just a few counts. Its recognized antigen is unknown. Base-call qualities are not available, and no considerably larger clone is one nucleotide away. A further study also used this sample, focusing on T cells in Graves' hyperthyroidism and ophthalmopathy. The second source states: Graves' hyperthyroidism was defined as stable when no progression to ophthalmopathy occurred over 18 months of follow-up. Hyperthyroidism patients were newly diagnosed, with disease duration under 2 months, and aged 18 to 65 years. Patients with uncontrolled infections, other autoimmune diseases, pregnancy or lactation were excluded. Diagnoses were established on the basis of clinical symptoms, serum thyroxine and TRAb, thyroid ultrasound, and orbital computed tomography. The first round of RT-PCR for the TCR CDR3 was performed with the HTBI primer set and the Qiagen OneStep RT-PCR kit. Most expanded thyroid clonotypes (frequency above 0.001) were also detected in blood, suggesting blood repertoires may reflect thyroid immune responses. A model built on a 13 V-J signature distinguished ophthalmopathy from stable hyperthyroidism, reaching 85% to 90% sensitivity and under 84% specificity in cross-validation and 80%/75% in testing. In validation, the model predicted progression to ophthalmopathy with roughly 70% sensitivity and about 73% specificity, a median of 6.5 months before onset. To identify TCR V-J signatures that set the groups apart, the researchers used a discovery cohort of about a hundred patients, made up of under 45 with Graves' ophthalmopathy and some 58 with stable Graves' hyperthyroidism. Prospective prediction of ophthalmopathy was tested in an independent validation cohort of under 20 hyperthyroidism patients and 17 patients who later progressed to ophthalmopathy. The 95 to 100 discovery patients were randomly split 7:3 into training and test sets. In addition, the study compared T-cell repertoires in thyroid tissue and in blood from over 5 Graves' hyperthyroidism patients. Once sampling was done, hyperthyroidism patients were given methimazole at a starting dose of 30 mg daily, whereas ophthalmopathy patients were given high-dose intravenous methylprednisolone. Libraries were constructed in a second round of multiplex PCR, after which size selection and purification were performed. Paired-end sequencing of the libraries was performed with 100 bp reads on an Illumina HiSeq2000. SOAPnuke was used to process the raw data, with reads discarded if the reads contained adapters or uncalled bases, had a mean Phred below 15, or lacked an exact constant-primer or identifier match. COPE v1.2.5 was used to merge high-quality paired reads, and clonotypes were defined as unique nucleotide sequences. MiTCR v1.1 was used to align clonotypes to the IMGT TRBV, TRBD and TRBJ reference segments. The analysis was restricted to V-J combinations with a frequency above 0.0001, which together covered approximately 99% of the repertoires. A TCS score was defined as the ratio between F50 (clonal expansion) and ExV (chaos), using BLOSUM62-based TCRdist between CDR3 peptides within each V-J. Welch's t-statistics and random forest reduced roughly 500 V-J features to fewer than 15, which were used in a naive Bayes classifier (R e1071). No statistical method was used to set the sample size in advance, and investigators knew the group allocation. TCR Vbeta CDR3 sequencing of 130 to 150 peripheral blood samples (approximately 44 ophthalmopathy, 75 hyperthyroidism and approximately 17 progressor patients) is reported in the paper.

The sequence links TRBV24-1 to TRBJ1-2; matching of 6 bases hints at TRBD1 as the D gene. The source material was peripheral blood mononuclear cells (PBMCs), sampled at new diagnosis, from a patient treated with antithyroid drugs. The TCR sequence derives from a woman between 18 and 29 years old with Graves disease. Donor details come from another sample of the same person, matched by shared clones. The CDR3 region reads CATSDLPGGAGGYTF. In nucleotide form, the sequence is TGTGCCACCAGTGATTTGCCCGGGGGCGCAGGGGGCTACACCTTC.